This T cell receptor (beta chain) is drawn from a study of T cells after yellow fever vaccination. Regarding the study as a whole: Contamination by abundant bulk-population clonotypes could be present in FACS-sorted repertoires.

CDR1 is SGHRS, CDR2 YFSETQ, per germline. V was trimmed by 2 bases and J by 2 bases, leaving 11 bases between them. This CDR3 contains 15 residues. In its sample, this clonotype was seen many times. Its antigen is not identified. 5'RACE template switching generated TCR cDNA, adding a universal primer site and UMIs. One entry per CDR3 protein, called by TCRdb with MiXCR from the 5' RACE reads. The sample consists of a few hundred thousand distinct CDR3 sequences, around 4.1% of them appearing once. This sequence was found in a man aged 18-30 years who received the YFV17D yellow fever vaccine. The sequences come from PBMCs, collected 5 days after the yellow fever booster vaccination. V gene TRBV5-1 combines with J gene TRBJ2-1, with D uncertain. CDR3 sequence reads: CASSFAVLAYNEQFF. The CDR3 region has the DNA TGCGCCAGCAGCTTTGCGGTGTTGGCCTACAATGAGCAGTTCTTC.